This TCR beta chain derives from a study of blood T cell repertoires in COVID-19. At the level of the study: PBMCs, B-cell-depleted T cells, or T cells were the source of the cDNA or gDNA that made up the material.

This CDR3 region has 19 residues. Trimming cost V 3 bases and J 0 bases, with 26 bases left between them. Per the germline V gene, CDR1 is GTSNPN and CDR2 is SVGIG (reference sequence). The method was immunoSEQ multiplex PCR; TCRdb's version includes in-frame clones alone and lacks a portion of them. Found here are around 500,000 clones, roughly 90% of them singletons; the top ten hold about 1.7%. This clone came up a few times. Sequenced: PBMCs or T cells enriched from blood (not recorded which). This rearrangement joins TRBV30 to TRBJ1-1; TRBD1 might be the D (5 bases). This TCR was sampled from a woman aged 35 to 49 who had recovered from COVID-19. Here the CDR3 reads CAWRGRVTGGKPMNTEAFF. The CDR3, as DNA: TGTGCCTGGAGGGGCAGGGTAACCGGGGGGAAACCTATGAACACTGAAGCTTTCTTT.